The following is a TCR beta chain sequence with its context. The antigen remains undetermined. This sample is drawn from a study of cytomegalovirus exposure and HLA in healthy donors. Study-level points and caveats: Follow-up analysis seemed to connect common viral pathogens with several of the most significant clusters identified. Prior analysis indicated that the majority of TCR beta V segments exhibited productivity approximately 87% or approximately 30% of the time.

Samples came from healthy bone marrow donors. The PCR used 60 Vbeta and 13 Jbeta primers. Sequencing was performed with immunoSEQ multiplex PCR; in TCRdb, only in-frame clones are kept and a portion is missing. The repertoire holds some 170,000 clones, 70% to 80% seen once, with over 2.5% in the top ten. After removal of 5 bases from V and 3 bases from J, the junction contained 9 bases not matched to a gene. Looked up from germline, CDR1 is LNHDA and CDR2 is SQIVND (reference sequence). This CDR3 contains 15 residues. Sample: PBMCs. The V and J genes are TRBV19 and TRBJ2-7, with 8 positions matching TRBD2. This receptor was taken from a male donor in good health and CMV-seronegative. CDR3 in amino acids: CASSVIAGPNYEQYF. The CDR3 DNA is TGTGCCAGTAGTGTCATAGCGGGGCCTAACTACGAGCAGTACTTC. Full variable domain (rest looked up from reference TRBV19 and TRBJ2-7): DGGITQSPKYLFRKEGQNVTLSCEQNLNHDAMYWYRQDPGQGLRLIYYSQIVNDFQKGDIAEGYSVSREKKESFPLTVTSAQKNPTAFYLCASSVIAGPNYEQYFGPGTRLTVT.